This entry concerns a single T cell receptor (beta chain). V gave up 2 bases and J gave up 7 bases; unmatched junction bases: 11. This CDR3 spans 15 amino acids. The germline V gene encodes CDR1 SGHDT and CDR2 YYEEEE. The data belong to a study of blood T cell repertoires in COVID-19. Assay used: immunoSEQ multiplex PCR; TCRdb lists only in-frame clones, some missing. In the table there are 35,000 to 45,000 clones, about 78% of which are singletons. Specimen: peripheral blood. This TCR came from a man in his 70s with active or convalescent COVID-19. V gene TRBV5-6 combines with J gene TRBJ1-1, with 7 bases lining up with TRBD1. The CDR3 bases are TGTGCCAGCAGCTTAGCCCCGACAGGGAACGTTGAAGCTTTCTTT. This sequence encodes CASSLAPTGNVEAFF.